The clone carrying this T cell receptor (beta chain) appeared a few times. Using constant-segment primers, 5'RACE produced TCR alpha and TCR beta cDNA libraries carrying sample barcodes and UMIs. TCRdb re-analysed the 5' RACE reads in MiXCR, keeping a single row per CDR3 protein. Found here are roughly 600,000 distinct CDR3 sequences, about a sixth of them singletons; the top ten hold about 12%. The CDR3 has 14 amino acids. The germline V gene has CDR1 KGHSH and CDR2 LQKENI. J gave up 1 base and V 3 bases, and 3 bases lay outside the gene matches. The data are from a study of T-cell memory formation after mild COVID-19.

The sample was PBMCs or a T cell subset sorted from them (not recorded which). The receptor was isolated from an adult woman who had mild COVID-19 (a few samples of this study predate the infection). Cell type and time point are not known. V usage is TRBV18 and J usage is TRBJ2-7; 7 nucleotides match TRBD1. CDR3 amino acids: CASSPTGNSYEQYF. CDR3 DNA: TGTGCCAGCTCACCGACAGGGAATTCCTACGAGCAGTACTTC.